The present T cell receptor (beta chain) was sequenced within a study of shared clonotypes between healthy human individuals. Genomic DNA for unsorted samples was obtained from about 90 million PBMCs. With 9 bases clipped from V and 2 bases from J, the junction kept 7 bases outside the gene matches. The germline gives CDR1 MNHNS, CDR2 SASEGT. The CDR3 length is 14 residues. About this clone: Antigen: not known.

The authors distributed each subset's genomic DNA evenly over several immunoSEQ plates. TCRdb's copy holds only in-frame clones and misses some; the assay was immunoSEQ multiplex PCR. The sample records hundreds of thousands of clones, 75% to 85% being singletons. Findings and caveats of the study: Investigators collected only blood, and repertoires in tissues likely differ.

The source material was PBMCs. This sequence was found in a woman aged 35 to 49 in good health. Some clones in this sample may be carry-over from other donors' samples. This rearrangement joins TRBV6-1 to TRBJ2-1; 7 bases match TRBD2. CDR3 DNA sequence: TGTGCCAGTTACTTAGGACTAGCCTACAATGAGCAGTTCTTC. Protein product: CASYLGLAYNEQFF.